The rows below give T cell receptor beta chains drawn from one sample of a study of shared clonotypes between healthy human individuals. Assay: immunoSEQ multiplex PCR; the TCRdb copy retains only in-frame clones and omits some. The sample yields 400,000 to 550,000 clones, 79% seen once. Specimen: PBMCs. The receptor set was obtained from a woman aged 40 to 50 in good health. Some clones in this sample may be carry-over from other donors' samples. Each CDR3 is given with its conserved first and last residue. A D gene is named only where the DNA matches it firmly. The listing skips clone size in some rows; elsewhere it reads once, few, many or a size class.

v_call	clone_size	j_call	d_call	cdr3_aa	cdr3_nt
TRBV21-1	NA	TRBJ2-3	NA	CASRRSRVGPEDTQYF	TGTGCCAGCAGACGGTCTAGGGTCGGCCCGGAGGATACGCAGTATTTT
TRBV5-1	NA	TRBJ2-5	TRBD2	CASSPGSGTSGRGGETQYF	TGCGCCAGCAGCCCGGGCTCCGGGACTAGCGGAAGGGGCGGAGAGACCCAGTACTTC
TRBV28	NA	TRBJ2-5	NA	CASSFWQPDETQYF	TGTGCCAGCAGTTTCTGGCAACCGGATGAGACCCAGTACTTC
TRBV4-1	NA	TRBJ1-2	NA	CASSQGLQSPNYGYTF	TGCGCCAGCAGCCAAGGTCTACAGTCTCCTAACTATGGCTACACCTTC
TRBV28	NA	TRBJ1-6	NA	CASSLTPRGLYF	TGTGCCAGCAGTTTAACCCCTCGAGGGCTGTACTTT
TRBV19	NA	TRBJ1-2	NA	CASSISRDVVGGYTF	TGTGCCAGTAGTATATCTCGGGACGTCGTTGGTGGCTACACCTTC
TRBV19	NA	TRBJ2-3	TRBD1	CASRPDRELTDTQYF	TGTGCCAGTAGACCCGACAGGGAACTCACAGATACGCAGTATTTT
TRBV6-6	once	TRBJ2-7	TRBD2	CASSYSTTSSYEQYF	TGTGCCAGCAGTTACTCGACGACTAGCAGTTACGAGCAGTACTTC
TRBV7-8	NA	TRBJ1-5	TRBD1	CASSSNRGRGNQPQHF	TGTGCCAGCAGCTCCAACAGGGGCCGGGGCAATCAGCCCCAGCATTTT
TRBV28	NA	TRBJ2-5	TRBD1	CASSLLDRDSETQYF	TGTGCCAGCAGTTTACTGGACAGGGACAGTGAGACCCAGTACTTC
TRBV15	NA	TRBJ1-2	NA	CATSSRAALGYTF	TGTGCCACCAGCAGCCGGGCAGCCCTGGGCTACACCTTC
TRBV18	NA	TRBJ2-5	NA	CASSGSNRAQETQYF	TGTGCCAGCTCCGGCTCTAATCGGGCCCAAGAGACCCAGTACTTC
TRBV28	NA	TRBJ1-4	TRBD1	CASSPTGTGNEKLFF	TGTGCCAGCAGTCCAACCGGGACAGGGAATGAAAAACTGTTTTTT
TRBV28	once	TRBJ1-1	NA	CASGGAFF	TGTGCCAGCGGCGGAGCTTTCTTT
TRBV7-9	NA	TRBJ2-7	NA	CASGAGQRTYF	TGTGCCAGCGGAGCCGGACAGAGGACGTACTTC
TRBV2	NA	TRBJ1-5	NA	CATAVGDNQPQHF	TGTGCCACAGCAGTAGGGGACAATCAGCCCCAGCATTTT
TRBV30	NA	TRBJ2-6	NA	CGGSSGANVLTF	TGTGGAGGGAGCTCTGGGGCCAACGTCCTGACTTTC
TRBV20-1	few	TRBJ1-1	NA	CSADDRTEAFF	TGCAGTGCCGACGACAGGACAGAAGCTTTCTTT
TRBV4-3	once	TRBJ2-7	TRBD2	CASSRGLAGVYEQYF	TGCGCCAGCAGCCGAGGACTAGCGGGAGTATACGAGCAGTACTTC
TRBV28	NA	TRBJ2-5	NA	CASSSLGGREKTQYF	TGTGCCAGCAGCTCCCTAGGGGGGAGGGAGAAGACCCAGTACTTC
TRBV9	few	TRBJ1-1	TRBD1	CASSVAGDRDTEAFF	TGTGCCAGCAGCGTAGCGGGGGACAGGGACACTGAAGCTTTCTTT
TRBV18	NA	TRBJ2-4	NA	CASSQGGQNIQYF	TGTGCCAGCTCACAGGGGGGTCAAAACATTCAGTACTTC
TRBV5-1	NA	TRBJ1-1	TRBD1	CASRRKTGLYDTEAFF	TGCGCCAGCAGAAGGAAGACAGGGCTCTATGACACTGAAGCTTTCTTT
TRBV6-1	NA	TRBJ2-7	NA	CASSEDGTQLRQYF	TGTGCCAGCAGTGAAGATGGGACCCAGCTCAGGCAGTACTTC
TRBV10-2	NA	TRBJ2-7	TRBD2	CASSESVNVVGGPVEQYF	TGCGCCAGCAGTGAGTCGGTGAATGTTGTGGGAGGGCCCGTCGAGCAGTACTTC
TRBV10-3	NA	TRBJ2-5	TRBD2	CAISPGGGETQYF	TGTGCCATCAGTCCGGGAGGGGGGGAGACCCAGTACTTC
TRBV18	NA	TRBJ1-1	NA	CASSSAGTKNTEAFF	TGTGCCAGCTCTAGCGCCGGGACAAAGAACACTGAAGCTTTCTTT
TRBV9	NA	TRBJ2-6	NA	CASGTFSSGANVLTF	TGTGCCAGTGGGACATTTAGCTCTGGGGCCAACGTCCTGACTTTC
TRBV4-3	NA	TRBJ2-1	NA	CASSQGLQGSYNEQFF	TGCGCCAGCAGCCAAGGCTTGCAGGGCTCCTACAATGAGCAGTTCTTC
TRBV27	NA	TRBJ2-1	NA	CAAGDDSSYNEQFF	TGTGCCGCTGGCGATGACAGCTCCTACAATGAGCAGTTCTTC
TRBV5-6	NA	TRBJ2-7	NA	CASSLDRGQSGRYF	TGTGCCAGCAGCTTGGATCGCGGCCAAAGCGGTCGGTACTTC
TRBV4-3	few	TRBJ1-1	NA	CASSQDHGRTEAFF	TGCGCCAGCAGCCAAGATCATGGGAGGACTGAAGCTTTCTTT
TRBV28	NA	TRBJ1-4	NA	CASSLGGRANEKLFF	TGTGCCAGCAGTTTAGGGGGACGGGCTAATGAAAAACTGTTTTTT
TRBV7-2	NA	TRBJ1-4	NA	CASSLGQGRGKLFF	TGTGCCAGCAGCTTAGGGCAGGGGAGAGGAAAACTGTTTTTT
TRBV28	NA	TRBJ2-5	NA	CASSLRRSRETQYF	TGTGCCAGCAGCCTCAGAAGGAGTCGGGAGACCCAGTACTTC
TRBV30	NA	TRBJ2-5	NA	CAWTGLAQETQYF	TGTGCCTGGACCGGTCTGGCCCAAGAGACCCAGTACTTC